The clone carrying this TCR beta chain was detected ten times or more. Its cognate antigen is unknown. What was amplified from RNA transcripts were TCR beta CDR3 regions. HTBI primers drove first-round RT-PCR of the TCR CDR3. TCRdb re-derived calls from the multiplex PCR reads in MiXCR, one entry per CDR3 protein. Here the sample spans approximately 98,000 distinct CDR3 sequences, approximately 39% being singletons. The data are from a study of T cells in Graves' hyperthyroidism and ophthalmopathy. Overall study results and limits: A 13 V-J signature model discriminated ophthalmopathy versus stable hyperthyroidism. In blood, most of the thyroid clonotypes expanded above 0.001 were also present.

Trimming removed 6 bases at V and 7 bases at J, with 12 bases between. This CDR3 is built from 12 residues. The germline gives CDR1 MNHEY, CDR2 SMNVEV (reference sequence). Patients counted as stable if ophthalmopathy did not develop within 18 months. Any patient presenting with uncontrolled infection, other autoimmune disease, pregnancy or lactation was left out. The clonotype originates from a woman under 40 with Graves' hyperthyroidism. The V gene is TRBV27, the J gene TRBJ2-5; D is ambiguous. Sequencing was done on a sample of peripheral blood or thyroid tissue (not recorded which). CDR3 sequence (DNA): TGTGCCAGCAGCTTGCTAAAAGGGACCCAGTACTTC. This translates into CASSLLKGTQYF.